This T cell receptor beta chain was recorded in a study of blood T cell repertoires in COVID-19 (dated by TCRdb to 2018 to 2020). Background on the whole study: The collaborator samples originated in the United States, Italy and Spain and spanned the acute and convalescent phases of COVID-19. The samples were drawn from two sources: the first 160 participants of the ongoing ImmuneRACE study, and 1,000 to 1,500 subjects contributed by 6 global collaborators. The sample metadata nearly always contained a de-identified subject ID, COVID-19 status, age in years and sex. A freely available public database, intended as a resource for researchers studying the immune response to SARS-CoV-2, is where the repertoires were released. The material from the prospective study consisted of cDNA or gDNA derived from T cells, B-cell-depleted T cells, or PBMCs. The dataset comprised deeply sampled blood TCRbeta repertoires from subjects exposed to, actively infected with, or recovered from COVID-19. Where available, HLA class I and class II types were obtained from metadata supplied by the sample provider rather than from assay-based typing. The paper's findings and limits, for the study overall: The amount of clinical and demographic metadata varied by source and participant and was provided uncurated.

Collaborating institutions collected whole blood in K2EDTA tubes following their own protocols. For TCRbeta analysis, collaborator samples were shipped as frozen whole blood, as isolated PBMCs, or as DNA extracted from either sample type. To note about this clone: Its binding antigen is unknown. Base quality data are lacking; no much larger clone is found one base away.

TCRbeta CDR3 regions were amplified from genomic DNA using the immunoSEQ Assay, a bias-controlled multiplex PCR. The authors processed their data as follows. The number of nucleated cells in each sample was estimated by amplification of reference gene primers within the assay. To quantify the absolute abundance of each unique TCRbeta CDR3 rearrangement, sequence reads were collapsed and filtered. For each sample, productive Simpson clonality was calculated as the square root of Simpson's diversity index across productive rearrangements. TCRdb provides this immuneACCESS table in a form limited to in-frame rearrangements. Some clones are lacking; in checked studies, under half of them reflect an unresolved V gene, and why the rest are absent is not known. Clone size and V and J calls were adopted from that table, with D and trimming inferred from the DNA. The sample has about 180,000 clones on record, about four fifths of them singletons. 13% to 15% of the sample is taken by the ten largest.

V and J are trimmed by 6 bases and 0 bases, and the gene matches miss 4 bases of the junction. The germline V gene (reference sequence) provides CDR1 LNHDA and CDR2 SQIVND. Including cysteine and phenylalanine, the CDR3 has 14 amino acids. The entry retains the CDR3 DNA only, 42 bases that are in frame from base 1. The sample consisted of peripheral blood. The chain was built from TRBV19 and TRBJ1-1; 7 middle bases align to TRBD1. This receptor was obtained from a man aged 18 to 29 with active or convalescent COVID-19. This receptor carries the CDR3 CASSSGQLNTEAFF. The DNA sequence is as follows: TGTGCCAGTAGCTCGGGACAGCTGAACACTGAAGCTTTCTTT. Here the CDR3 is joined to the reference TRBV19 and TRBJ1-1 genes, and the full variable domain is: DGGITQSPKYLFRKEGQNVTLSCEQNLNHDAMYWYRQDPGQGLRLIYYSQIVNDFQKGDIAEGYSVSREKKESFPLTVTSAQKNPTAFYLCASSSGQLNTEAFFGQGTRLTVV.